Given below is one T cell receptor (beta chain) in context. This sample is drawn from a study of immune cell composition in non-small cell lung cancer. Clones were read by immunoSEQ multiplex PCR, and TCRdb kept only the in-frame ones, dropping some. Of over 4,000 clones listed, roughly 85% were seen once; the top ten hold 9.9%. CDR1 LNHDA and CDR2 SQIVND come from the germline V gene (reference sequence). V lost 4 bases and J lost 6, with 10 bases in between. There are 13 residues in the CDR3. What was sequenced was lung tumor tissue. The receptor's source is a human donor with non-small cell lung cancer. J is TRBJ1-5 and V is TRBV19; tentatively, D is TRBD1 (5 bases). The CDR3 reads CASSTRTFQPQHF. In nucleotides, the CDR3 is TGTGCCAGTAGTACACGGACATTTCAGCCCCAGCATTTT.